The present T cell receptor (beta chain) was sequenced within a study of cytomegalovirus exposure and HLA in healthy donors. V lost 2 bases and J 7 bases, leaving 8 bases between the germline ends. The CDR3 spans 13 residues. The germline V gene encodes CDR1 KGHSH and CDR2 LQKENI. With 60 Vbeta and 13 Jbeta primers, the PCR was carried out. Method: immunoSEQ multiplex PCR; TCRdb's copy keeps in-frame clones and lacks some. The table shows 150,000 to 200,000 clones, with around 80% occurring only once. This sequence was found in a woman under 40 in good health and CMV-seropositive. The sequenced material came from PBMCs. The chain combines TRBV18 with TRBJ2-2; D remains unclear. DNA for the CDR3: TGTGCCAGCTCACCATTAGTCCGCGGGGAGCTGTTTTTT. It is translated as CASSPLVRGELFF.